Presented here are 23 T cell receptor beta chains from one specimen sequenced in a study of spatial heterogeneity in lung cancer. The time point is: sample taken at primary tumor resection. Sequencing was performed on whole RNA extracted from tumor and nontumor lung tissue, or from frozen PBMC, and the material was left unsorted. TCRdb fed the 5' RACE reads into MiXCR, producing one record per CDR3 protein. The table lists just under 95,000 distinct CDR3 sequences, less than 15% of them singletons. Here the sequenced sample was PBMCs, taken at surgery. These receptors were taken from a male donor with early-stage non-small cell lung cancer.

This clonotype was seen repeatedly, ten times or more. This sequence joins TRBV4-2 and TRBJ1-5; TRBD1 aligns across 7 bases. The ends lost 3 bases at V and 6 bases at J; junction bases unmatched: 5. Germline CDR1 reads LGHNA; CDR2 reads YNFKEQ. The CDR3 contains 14 residues. CDR3 amino acids: CASSQTGMVQPQHF. Here the CDR3 DNA reads TGTGCCAGCAGCCAGACAGGGATGGTTCAGCCCCAGCATTTT.

This clonotype was counted many times. The J gene is TRBJ2-2, the V gene TRBV30; D remains unclear. Germline CDR1 is GTSNPN and CDR2 is SVGIG (reference sequence). The CDR3 covers 13 residues. V lost 3 bases to trimming and J lost 6 bases, with 11 bases between them. CDR3 amino acids: CAWRRTEAGELFF. The CDR3 DNA reads as TGTGCCTGGAGACGAACAGAAGCCGGGGAGCTGTTTTTT. Full variable domain (rest looked up from reference TRBV30 and TRBJ2-2): SQTIHQWPATLVQPVGSPLSLECTVEGTSNPNLYWYRQAAGRGLQLLFYSVGIGQISSEVPQNLSASRPQDRQFILSSKKLLLSDSGFYLCAWRRTEAGELFFGEGSRLTVL.

This clonotype was detected a few times. The chain carries TRBV29-1 and TRBJ2-1; D unclear. There are 12 residues in the CDR3. V was cut by 5 bases and J by 5 bases, with 10 bases left in between. CDR1 and CDR2 from the germline V gene are SQVTM and ANQGSEA. For the CDR3, the DNA is TGCAGCGTTCCCTTCCGTAACAATGAGCAGTTCTTC. Amino acids: CSVPFRNNEQFF.

This clonotype was seen only a few times. This sequence joins TRBV3-1 and TRBJ2-5; D is undetermined. With 4 bases removed from V and 0 bases from J, the gap between germline ends came to 3 bases. CDR3 length: 12 residues. Germline V gene data show CDR1 as LGHDT and CDR2 as YNNKEL (reference sequence). CDR3 coding DNA: TGTGCCAGCAGCCCTCACCAAGAGACCCAGTACTTC. Translation gives CASSPHQETQYF.

This clonotype was recorded a few times. The chain uses TRBV6-2 or TRBV6-3 and TRBJ1-5, with a possible D match to TRBD1 (6 bases). Per the germline V gene, CDR1 is MNHEY and CDR2 is SVGEGT. V lost 0 bases to trimming and J lost 2 bases, with 23 bases between them. This CDR3 region has 20 residues. CDR3 DNA sequence: TGTGCCAGCAGTTACTCATCCAGGTTATCCGGTCCAGGGGGCAATCAGCCCCAGCATTTT. Amino acid sequence: CASSYSSRLSGPGGNQPQHF.

V usage is TRBV28 and J usage is TRBJ2-3; D remains ambiguous. This CDR3 has 13 residues. Germline V lookup: CDR1 MDHEN, CDR2 SYDVKM. The V end was cut by 6 bases, the J end by 4 bases, with 11 bases between. CDR3 sequence reads: CASRLRQPDTQYF. The CDR3 coding sequence is TGTGCCAGCAGATTAAGGCAACCAGATACGCAGTATTTT.

This clonotype appeared many times. The chain has TRBV5-1 and TRBJ2-1; 14 positions agree with TRBD2. Germline V gene data show CDR1 as SGHRS and CDR2 as YFSETQ. With V trimmed by 5 bases and J by 0 bases, 7 bases remained unmatched. The CDR3 totals 18 residues. CDR3 region: CASRKAGTSGSSYNEQFF. The CDR3 bases are TGCGCCAGCAGGAAGGCGGGGACTAGCGGGAGCTCCTACAATGAGCAGTTCTTC.

The V call is TRBV12-3 or TRBV12-4, the J call TRBJ1-2; 8 nucleotides align to TRBD1. V shed 6 bases and J 6 bases; nucleotides not matched to a gene: 6. The CDR3 is 13 residues long. The chain's CDR3 is CASSSRTGNGYTF. The CDR3 DNA is TGTGCCAGCAGCTCAAGGACAGGGAATGGCTACACCTTC.

This clonotype turned up a few times. The chain links TRBV12-3 or TRBV12-4 to TRBJ1-2, with unresolved D. The CDR3 length is 12 residues. V lost 2 bases and J lost 7, with 8 bases in between. CDR3 nucleotides: TGTGCCAGCAGTTTACTGGGCGTTGGCTACACCTTC. The encoded protein is CASSLLGVGYTF.

The rearrangement uses TRBV19 and TRBJ1-2, with 7 bases aligning to TRBD1. Germline V CDR1 and CDR2: LNHDA, SQIVND (reference sequence). Trimming removed 6 bases from V and 8 bases from J; junction bases left unmatched: 12. CDR3 length: 14 residues. Here the CDR3 reads CASRSQGTAQGYTF. CDR3 coding DNA: TGTGCCAGTAGATCCCAAGGGACAGCCCAAGGCTACACCTTC.

V is TRBV19 and J is TRBJ2-1; 9 nucleotides line up with TRBD2. Germline assignment: CDR1 LNHDA and CDR2 SQIVND (reference sequence). Trimming at V came to 9 bases and at J to 6 bases, leaving 12 bases not matched to a gene. CDR3 length: 15 amino acids. The CDR3 DNA follows: TGTGCCAGATCCGAGCCCCGCGGGAGGGCCAATGAGCAGTTCTTC. Amino acid sequence: CARSEPRGRANEQFF.

This clonotype was recorded at least ten times. CDR3 nucleotides: TGTGCCAGCAGTTGGGGATACACTGAAGCTTTCTTT. It yields the protein CASSWGYTEAFF. The chain carries TRBV6-2 or TRBV6-3 and TRBJ1-1; D is uncertain. The CDR3 sequence is 12 residues long. V was pared by 4 bases and J by 3 bases, with 6 bases between. CDR1 is MNHEY and CDR2 is SVGEGT in the germline V gene.

The chain is built from TRBV30 and TRBJ2-7; no clear D. CDR1 is GTSNPN, CDR2 SVGIG, per germline (reference sequence). Trimming shortened V by 3 bases and J by 5 bases, and 11 bases separated the two germline ends. The CDR3 runs to 12 residues. The CDR3 protein is CAWSPGGDEQYF. The CDR3 nucleotides are TGTGCCTGGAGCCCAGGTGGGGACGAGCAGTACTTC.

The chain carries TRBV24-1 and TRBJ2-7; 9 nucleotides align to TRBD1. The CDR3 has 16 amino acids. V was clipped by 6 bases and J by 4 bases; unmatched bases: 12. Germline V lookup: CDR1 KGHDR, CDR2 SFDVKD. The CDR3 protein is CATSRGPPGQGYEQYF. Here the CDR3 DNA reads TGTGCCACCAGTCGAGGCCCTCCGGGACAGGGTTACGAGCAGTACTTC.

V gene TRBV12-3 or TRBV12-4 combines with J gene TRBJ2-2; TRBD1 agrees at 7 bases. The CDR3 runs to 15 residues. The V segment lost 6 bases and the J segment 2 bases; nucleotides outside the gene matches: 6. The CDR3 DNA reads as TGTGCCAGCAGCACAGGGGCCTTTAACACCGGGGAGCTGTTTTTT. This sequence encodes CASSTGAFNTGELFF.

This clonotype was detected once. The chain employs TRBV4-2 and TRBJ2-7; 11 nucleotides match TRBD2. The CDR3 length is 16 residues. Germline V gene sequence: CDR1 LGHNA, CDR2 YNFKEQ. Losses at the gene ends were 4 bases for V and 4 bases for J; bases not matched to a gene: 9. The CDR3 nucleotides read TGTGCCAGCAGCCTAACAGCCACTAGCGGGAGTTACGAGCAGTACTTC. Its translation: CASSLTATSGSYEQYF.

This clonotype was counted between two and nine times. The rearrangement joins TRBV10-3 to TRBJ2-3; D is unresolved. The CDR3 length is 14 residues. Germline V gene data show CDR1 as ENHRY and CDR2 as SYGVKD. V gave up 4 bases and J gave up 1 base, with 9 bases separating them. CDR3 loop: CAISVSGRTDTQYF. The CDR3 DNA reads TGTGCCATCAGTGTATCCGGGCGCACAGATACGCAGTATTTT.

The chain links TRBV7-9 to TRBJ2-5, with D possibly matching TRBD2 (5 bases). Germline values: CDR1 SEHNR, CDR2 FQNEAQ (reference sequence). Trimming shortened V by 3 bases and J by 4 bases, and 15 bases separated the two germline ends. The CDR3 totals 15 residues. The CDR3 protein is CASSFWTSGVETQYF. CDR3 in DNA: TGTGCCAGCAGCTTTTGGACTTCTGGGGTAGAGACCCAGTACTTC. Based on the CDR3 plus reference TRBV7-9 and TRBJ2-5, the full variable domain is DTGVSQNPRHKITKRGQNVTFRCDPISEHNRLYWYRQTLGQGPEFLTYFQNEAQLEKSRLLSDRFSAERPKGSFSTLEIQRTEQGDSAMYLCASSFWTSGVETQYFGPGTRLLVL.

This sequence joins TRBV7-2 and TRBJ2-2; D remains unclear. The CDR3 runs to 14 residues. The V gene lost 5 bases and the J gene lost 4 bases, with 11 bases spanning the gap. Germline-derived CDR1 and CDR2 are SGHTA and FQGNSA. As DNA, the CDR3 is TGTGCCAGCAGCATAACAAGGAGCACCGGGGAGCTGTTTTTT. Residues: CASSITRSTGELFF.

Ten or more counts support this clonotype. The chain combines TRBV7-2 with TRBJ2-1; tentatively, D is TRBD2 (6 bases). Germline values: CDR1 SGHTA, CDR2 FQGNSA. V was trimmed by 4 bases and J by 10 bases, leaving 17 bases between them. CDR3 length equals 14 residues. CDR3 region: CASSSAGTLGEQFF. CDR3 in DNA: TGTGCCAGCAGCTCCGCGGGGACCCTGGGGGAGCAGTTCTTC.

The chain uses TRBV12-3 or TRBV12-4 and TRBJ2-6; no clear D. CDR3 length: 14 residues. V was cut by 5 bases and J by 0 bases, with 5 bases left in between. This CDR3 is CASSPHSGANVLTF. CDR3 nucleotides: TGTGCCAGCAGTCCACACTCTGGGGCCAACGTCCTGACTTTC.

V is TRBV5-1 and J is TRBJ2-2; D remains unclear. V was cut by 1 base and J by 7 bases, with 8 bases left in between. This CDR3 has 13 residues. Germline V gives CDR1 SGHRS, CDR2 YFSETQ. In DNA, the CDR3 is TGCGCCAGCAGCTTGCCCGTGAACGGGGAGCTGTTTTTT. This sequence encodes CASSLPVNGELFF. The full variable domain, its missing parts supplied by reference TRBV5-1 and TRBJ2-2, is KAGVTQTPRYLIKTRGQQVTLSCSPISGHRSVSWYQQTPGQGLQFLFEYFSETQRNKGNFPGRFSGRQFSNSRSEMNVSTLELGDSALYLCASSLPVNGELFFGEGSRLTVL.

This clonotype was picked up many times. The chain couples TRBV5-1 to TRBJ2-3; D may match TRBD1 or TRBD2 (6 bases each). This CDR3 comprises 15 residues. Germline lookup yields CDR1 SGHRS and CDR2 YFSETQ. The germline V and J ends were trimmed by 3 bases and 3 bases, with 14 bases remaining between them. The CDR3 reads CASSSTGAPTDTQYF. The CDR3 nucleotides read TGCGCCAGCAGCTCGACGGGGGCCCCGACAGATACGCAGTATTTT.